The 20 T cell receptor beta chains given below trace back to one sample, sequenced in a study of shared clonotypes between healthy human individuals. The protocol was immunoSEQ multiplex PCR, while the TCRdb copy is restricted to in-frame clones and leaves out a portion. Of 1,100,000 or so clones in the sample, around three quarters are singletons; the top ten hold more than 0.5%. The sequencing sample was made of memory CD4+ T cells from PBMCs. The subset is: CD45RA-negative fraction. The receptors derive from a man in his late teens or twenties in good health. Some clones in this sample may be carry-over from other donors' samples.

Turning to this clone: Other DNA sequences within the sample encode an identical CDR3. The V call is TRBV28, the J call TRBJ1-2; D is ambiguous. CDR3 size: 12 residues. Germline-derived CDR1 and CDR2 are MDHEN and SYDVKM. Trimming left V 3 bases short and J 2 bases short, with 4 bases between. The CDR3 coding sequence is TGTGCCAGCAGTTTCGGCAACTATGGCTACACCTTC. This sequence encodes CASSFGNYGYTF.

The chain recombines TRBV28 with TRBJ1-2; no firm D call. V was shortened by 5 bases and J by 2 bases, with 12 bases between the two germline ends. This CDR3 region has 14 residues. The germline CDR1 and CDR2 sequences are MDHEN and SYDVKM. The CDR3: CASSLVVLNYGYTF. As DNA, the CDR3 is TGTGCCAGCAGTCTCGTCGTGCTAAACTATGGCTACACCTTC.

The chain has TRBV7-2 and TRBJ1-6; 7 bases match TRBD1. V lost 1 base, J lost 11 bases, and 8 bases stayed unmatched. CDR1 is SGHTA and CDR2 is FQGNSA in the germline V gene. The CDR3 has 15 residues. The CDR3 sequence is CASSLEGQYGAPLHF. The DNA of the CDR3 is TGTGCCAGCAGCTTAGAGGGACAGTATGGGGCACCCCTCCACTTT.

The V and J genes are TRBV5-1 and TRBJ2-7, with 12 bases lining up with TRBD2. The CDR3 length is 16 residues. Germline loops: CDR1 SGHRS, CDR2 YFSETQ. V gave up 6 bases and J gave up 0 bases; unmatched junction bases: 7. The DNA of the CDR3 is TGCGCCAGCACCATGGGACTAGCGGGCGACTCCTACGAGCAGTACTTC. It specifies CASTMGLAGDSYEQYF.

The genes are TRBV19 and TRBJ2-7; D is ambiguous. This CDR3 is 13 amino acids long. Germline V gene lookup returns CDR1 LNHDA and CDR2 SQIVND (reference sequence). The V end lost 3 bases, the J end lost 2 bases, and 8 bases lay between the germline ends. CDR3 amino acids: CASSIPPTYEQYF. CDR3 in DNA: TGTGCCAGTAGTATCCCCCCAACCTACGAGCAGTACTTC.

This clone was seen only a few times. The chain employs TRBV4-3 and TRBJ1-2; D gene uncertain. The CDR3 is 15 residues long. Trimming removed 2 bases at V and 6 bases at J, with 16 bases between. CDR1 LGHNA and CDR2 YSLEER come from the germline V gene. The CDR3 here is CASSQTNQEVHGYTF. The CDR3 DNA reads as TGCGCCAGCAGCCAAACTAACCAGGAGGTACATGGCTACACCTTC.

This chain uses TRBV28 with TRBJ1-5; tentatively, D is TRBD1 (6 bases). The germline V and J ends were trimmed by 5 bases and 0 bases, with 17 bases remaining between them. This CDR3 contains 17 residues. Germline V gene data show CDR1 as MDHEN and CDR2 as SYDVKM. The CDR3 region has the DNA TGTGCCAGCAGTCCTCCGAGACAGGCCGATAGCAATCAGCCCCAGCATTTT. Protein sequence: CASSPPRQADSNQPQHF.

The CDR3 DNA follows: TGCGCCAGCAGCTTGGGCGGGACAGGGACCTATGGCTACACCTTC. Amino acids: CASSLGGTGTYGYTF. V is TRBV5-1 and J is TRBJ1-2, with 9 bases aligning to TRBD1. The trim removed 0 bases at V and 4 bases at J, leaving 4 bases unmatched. This CDR3 has 15 amino acids. Germline loops: CDR1 SGHRS, CDR2 YFSETQ.

In regard to this clone: A much larger clone sits a single nucleotide away, making a read error possible. The chain couples TRBV6-5 to TRBJ2-7; D perhaps matches TRBD1 (6 bases). V lost 4 bases to trimming and J lost 2 bases, with 12 bases between them. Germline V gene data show CDR1 as MNHEY and CDR2 as SVGAGI. The CDR3 is 14 amino acids. The CDR3 loop reads CASSLNRAAYEQYF. The DNA of the CDR3 is TGTGCCAGCAGTTTAAACAGGGCCGCCTACGAGCAGTACTTC.

This clone was seen just once. The chain has TRBV6-1 and TRBJ1-2, with D unresolved. V lost 1 base and J 5 bases, leaving 8 bases between the germline ends. CDR3 length: 13 amino acids. The germline CDR1 and CDR2 sequences are MNHNS and SASEGT. The CDR3 reads CASSEGPDYGYTF. The CDR3 nucleotides read TGTGCCAGCAGTGAAGGACCGGATTATGGCTACACCTTC.

The rearrangement links TRBV5-6 to TRBJ2-5; D may be TRBD1 (6 bases). Matching the DNA end better, TRBJ2-7 makes the J call doubtful. The CDR3 covers 15 residues. Germline CDR1 is SGHDT and CDR2 is YYEEEE. CDR3 DNA: TGTGCCAGCAGCTTGGTGGACAGACCGTTTTACGAGCAGTACTTC. Protein: CASSLVDRPFYEQYF.

This clone was detected only a few times. This chain joins TRBV5-4 and TRBJ2-1; the D is unclear. In germline, CDR1 is SGHNT, CDR2 YYREEE (reference sequence). The CDR3 is made up of 13 amino acids. V lost 0 bases and J 5 bases, leaving 6 bases between the germline ends. CDR3 DNA sequence: TGTGCCAGCAGCTTGGTAACTAACAATGAGCAGTTCTTC. Its protein product is CASSLVTNNEQFF.

A few counts support this clone. The sample contains more than one DNA sequence encoding this CDR3. This chain links TRBV9 with TRBJ2-3; D might be TRBD2 (5 bases). The V and J ends lost 4 bases and 0 bases respectively, with 9 bases between them. Germline V gene data show CDR1 as SGDLS and CDR2 as YYNGEE. CDR3 length: 14 amino acids. CDR3 bases: TGTGCCAGCAGCCCTCGGACTAGCACAGATACGCAGTATTTT. It codes for CASSPRTSTDTQYF.

The chain couples TRBV28 to TRBJ1-1; tentatively, D is TRBD1 (6 bases). Deletions cut 1 base from V and 5 bases from J, with 11 bases between. The germline V gene encodes CDR1 MDHEN and CDR2 SYDVKM. The CDR3 has 14 residues. The CDR3 DNA is TGTGCCAGCAGTTTATCGGGGGCGCGAACTGAAGCTTTCTTT. Residues: CASSLSGARTEAFF.

Remarks on this clone: The same CDR3 can be traced to other DNA sequences in this sample. V is TRBV9 and J is TRBJ2-7; D gene ambiguous. The CDR3 sequence is 13 residues long. CDR1 and CDR2 from the germline V gene are SGDLS and YYNGEE. The ends were cut back, 0 bases at V and 1 base at J, with 5 bases in the middle. The CDR3 spells CASSVAPSYEQYF. In DNA form, the CDR3 reads TGTGCCAGCAGCGTAGCTCCGTCCTACGAGCAGTACTTC.

This chain links TRBV6-5 with TRBJ1-1; tentatively, D is TRBD1 (5 bases). V gave up 2 bases and J gave up 11 bases, with 18 bases separating them. Looked up from germline, CDR1 is MNHEY and CDR2 is SVGAGI. The CDR3 spans 14 residues. The CDR3 protein is CASSYAGGARMAFF. For the CDR3, the DNA is TGTGCCAGCAGTTACGCCGGGGGAGCCAGGATGGCTTTCTTT.

Regarding this clone: A much larger clone is a single base away; this may be a read error. The rearrangement links TRBV6-5 to TRBJ1-5; D gene unclear. With 8 bases removed from V and 3 bases from J, the gap between germline ends came to 8 bases. CDR1 and CDR2 (germline): MNHEY, SVGAGI. This CDR3 has 12 amino acids. CDR3 in DNA: TGTGCCAGCGGTGATCCCAATCAGCCCCAGCATTTT. This gives the protein CASGDPNQPQHF.

CDR3 residues: CAISEGRNSNQPQHF. CDR3 coding DNA: TGTGCCATCAGTGAAGGAAGGAATAGCAATCAGCCCCAGCATTTT. The chain uses TRBV10-3 and TRBJ1-5; D unclear. The CDR3 loop spans 15 amino acids. Trimming cost V 3 bases and J 0 bases, with 9 bases left between them. Germline V lookup: CDR1 ENHRY, CDR2 SYGVKD.

The chain is built from TRBV21-1 and TRBJ2-7. TRBV21-1 is a documented pseudogene. This CDR3 region has 15 residues. The DNA of the CDR3 is TGTGCCAGCAGCATTCGGGACGACAGCCCCTACGAGCAGTACTTC. Its protein product is CASSIRDDSPYEQYF.

In its sample, this clone was seen once. The chain joins TRBV28 to TRBJ2-7; 10 bases line up with TRBD2. After removal of 7 bases from V and 5 bases from J, the junction contained 5 bases not matched to a gene. Germline V gene data show CDR1 as MDHEN and CDR2 as SYDVKM. This CDR3 region has 13 residues. The CDR3 loop reads CASTLAGVDEQYF. As DNA, the CDR3 is TGTGCCAGCACCCTAGCGGGAGTCGACGAGCAGTACTTC.